The 26 T cell receptor beta chains below were found in one sample sequenced in a study of vaccination and CD4 T cells after COVID-19. Specified treatment: roughly nine-day PBMC culture with coronavirus spike peptide pools or control peptides (ViraFEST assay). The antigens for these receptors are not known. The Oncomine TCR Beta short-read assay sequenced DNA from cultured CD4+ T cells. From the PCR reads, TCRdb called clonotypes with MiXCR, one entry per CDR3 protein. The sample lists some 15,000 distinct CDR3 sequences, under 40% seen once, with roughly 15% in the top ten. Sequenced input: cultured CD4+ T cells from blood. All receptors derive from a human donor with COVID-19.

This chain uses TRBV28 with TRBJ2-4; 7 bases agree with TRBD2. Per germline, CDR1 MDHEN and CDR2 SYDVKM. Germline trimming cut 10 bases from V and 0 bases from J; bases unmatched to any gene: 15. The CDR3 spans 17 residues. CDR3 bases: TGTGCCATCCACTCCCCTAAGCGGGGAGGAGCCAAAAACATTCAGTACTTC. It specifies CAIHSPKRGGAKNIQYF. Based on the CDR3 plus reference TRBV28 and TRBJ2-4, the full variable domain is DVKVTQSSRYLVKRTGEKVFLECVQDMDHENMFWYRQDPGLGLRLIYFSYDVKMKEKGDIPEGYSVSREKKERFSLILESASTNQTSMYLCAIHSPKRGGAKNIQYFGAGTRLSVL.

This clonotype was detected only a few times. The V gene is TRBV27, the J gene TRBJ2-1, with D unresolved. Between the trimmed V and J ends, which lost 3 bases and 0 bases, there was a span of 21 bases. The germline V gene has CDR1 MNHEY and CDR2 SMNVEV (reference sequence). The CDR3 contains 19 residues. CDR3 loop: CASSLRSSNEASSYNEQFF. The CDR3 DNA reads TGTGCCAGCAGTTTGAGGAGCTCGAATGAGGCAAGCTCCTACAATGAGCAGTTCTTC.

The chain has TRBV7-3 and TRBJ2-3; no firm D call. CDR3 length equals 13 residues. Germline CDR1 is SGHTA and CDR2 is FQGTGA. Trimming removed 5 bases from V and 4 bases from J, with 10 bases in between. CDR3 nucleotides: TGTGCCAGCAGCCGCTCCGGGCCAGATACGCAGTATTTT. Translation gives CASSRSGPDTQYF. The full variable domain, its missing parts supplied by reference TRBV7-3 and TRBJ2-3, is GAGVSQTPSNKVTEKGKYVELRCDPISGHTALYWYRQSLGQGPEFLIYFQGTGAADDSGLPNDRFFAVRPEGSVSTLKIQRTERGDSAVYLCASSRSGPDTQYFGPGTRLTVL.

The chain couples TRBV5-4 to TRBJ2-7; D assignment may be TRBD1 or TRBD2 (6 bases each). The CDR3 sequence is 14 residues long. CDR1 is SGHNT, CDR2 YYREEE, per germline (reference sequence). V was trimmed by 0 bases and J by 4 bases, leaving 11 bases between them. The CDR3 loop is CASSLEGGEYEQYF. CDR3 sequence (DNA): TGTGCCAGCAGCTTGGAGGGGGGTGAGTACGAGCAGTACTTC.

This chain links TRBV5-1 with TRBJ1-3, with a tentative D call TRBD1 (6 bases). This CDR3 spans 18 amino acids. CDR1 is SGHRS and CDR2 is YFSETQ in the germline V gene. V dropped 1 base and J dropped 3 bases, with 20 bases sitting between them. Here the CDR3 reads CASSLTAGVTSGGNTIYF. In DNA form, the CDR3 reads TGCGCCAGCAGCTTGACGGCAGGGGTGACATCGGGTGGAAACACCATATATTTT.

The chain recombines TRBV24-1 with TRBJ2-6; 10 positions agree with TRBD1. This CDR3 contains 17 residues. Germline CDR1 KGHDR, CDR2 SFDVKD. V lost 10 bases to trimming and J lost 0 bases; unmatched junction nucleotides: 8. The chain's CDR3 is CATSDRGPTSGANVLTF. In DNA, the CDR3 is TGTGCCACTAGCGACAGGGGGCCTACCTCTGGGGCCAACGTCCTGACTTTC.

The chain couples TRBV7-6 to TRBJ2-7; the D gene is possibly TRBD1 (6 bases). This CDR3 is 14 amino acids long. Germline lookup yields CDR1 SGHVS and CDR2 FNYEAQ. Between the trimmed V and J ends, which lost 4 bases and 0 bases, there was a span of 10 bases. The CDR3 spells CASSSGHSSYEQYF. CDR3 coding DNA: TGTGCCAGCAGCTCGGGACATAGCTCCTACGAGCAGTACTTC.

This clonotype appeared a few times. This chain links TRBV7-9 with TRBJ1-6; D is ambiguous. Per germline, CDR1 SEHNR and CDR2 FQNEAQ (reference sequence). The V gene lost 2 bases and the J gene lost 13 bases, with 9 bases spanning the gap. The length of the CDR3 is 12 residues. CDR3 nucleotide sequence: TGTGCCAGCAGCTTACTATCGGGCCCCCTCCACTTT. Its translation is CASSLLSGPLHF.

This clonotype was counted between two and nine times. The rearrangement joins TRBV6-1 to TRBJ2-3; D tentatively fits TRBD1 or TRBD2 (5 bases each). This CDR3 region has 11 residues. The V end was cut by 11 bases, the J end by 9 bases, with 15 bases between. From germline, CDR1 is MNHNS and CDR2 SASEGT. CDR3 region: CASQGTGTQYF. The CDR3 coding sequence is TGTGCCTCCCAGGGAACGGGGACGCAGTATTTT.

This chain uses TRBV7-2 with TRBJ1-6; no clear D. The CDR3 length is 18 residues. The V end lost 5 bases, the J end lost 0 bases, and 17 bases lay between the germline ends. Germline-derived CDR1 and CDR2 are SGHTA and FQGNSA. The CDR3 spells CASSPRTGFSSYNSPLHF. Here the CDR3 DNA reads TGTGCCAGCAGCCCGAGGACGGGATTTAGCTCCTATAATTCACCCCTCCACTTT.

Only a few counts were recorded for this clonotype. V is TRBV6-1 and J is TRBJ2-2, with 7 bases fitting TRBD2. The length of the CDR3 is 14 residues. Germline CDR1 MNHNS, CDR2 SASEGT. Trimming removed 6 bases from V and 3 bases from J; junction bases left unmatched: 4. The CDR3 here is CASRASGDTGELFF. CDR3 coding DNA: TGTGCCAGCAGGGCTAGCGGTGACACCGGGGAGCTGTTTTTT.

This clonotype has only a few counts. The chain is built from TRBV7-9 and TRBJ1-1; D is uncertain. V shed 0 bases and J shed 1 base, with 6 bases lying between them. The CDR3 covers 14 residues. The germline CDR1 and CDR2 sequences are SEHNR and FQNEAQ (reference sequence). The CDR3 DNA is TGTGCCAGCAGCTTAGCCGGTCAGAACACTGAAGCTTTCTTT. Translated: CASSLAGQNTEAFF. The variable domain in full, completed from reference TRBV7-9 and TRBJ1-1, reads DTGVSQNPRHKITKRGQNVTFRCDPISEHNRLYWYRQTLGQGPEFLTYFQNEAQLEKSRLLSDRFSAERPKGSFSTLEIQRTEQGDSAMYLCASSLAGQNTEAFFGQGTRLTVV.

The chain joins TRBV10-3 to TRBJ2-1, with 11 bases lining up with TRBD2. The CDR3 contains 13 residues. Germline trimming cut 10 bases from V and 6 bases from J; bases unmatched to any gene: 5. Germline V gene lookup returns CDR1 ENHRY and CDR2 SYGVKD. CDR3 protein: CATGTSGPNEQFF. The CDR3 DNA sequence: TGTGCCACCGGGACTAGCGGACCCAATGAGCAGTTCTTC.

The chain carries TRBV7-2 and TRBJ2-1, with TRBD1 matching over 9 bases. Germline CDR1 and CDR2: SGHTA and FQGNSA. V gave up 5 bases and J gave up 2 bases; unmatched junction bases: 7. The CDR3 runs 16 residues. CDR3 coding DNA: TGTGCCAGCAGCCAGCGACAGGGGGACACCTACAATGAGCAGTTCTTC. It translates to CASSQRQGDTYNEQFF.

This clonotype appeared a few times. The rearrangement uses TRBV7-2 and TRBJ2-3; D not certain. CDR1 SGHTA and CDR2 FQGNSA come from the germline V gene. V was trimmed by 4 bases and J by 3 bases, leaving 8 bases between them. The CDR3 extends over 13 amino acids. The CDR3 spells CASSSFVTDTQYF. CDR3 nucleotides: TGTGCCAGCAGCTCGTTCGTAACAGATACGCAGTATTTT.

The sample holds a few counts of this clonotype. V usage is TRBV30 and J usage is TRBJ2-5; D is ambiguous. CDR1 GTSNPN and CDR2 SVGIG come from the germline V gene (reference sequence). Deletions cut 2 bases from V and 2 bases from J, with 9 bases between. This CDR3 comprises 13 residues. DNA for the CDR3: TGTGCCTGGAGTCCTACACATCAAGAGACCCAGTACTTC. Its translation: CAWSPTHQETQYF.

This clonotype was recorded a few times. The CDR3 DNA sequence: TGTGCCAGCAGTTTGGGGACCCTCGGTTACGAGCAGTACTTC. It specifies CASSLGTLGYEQYF. The rearrangement joins TRBV12-3 or TRBV12-4 to TRBJ2-7; D might be TRBD1 or TRBD2, each matching 5 bases. The CDR3 runs 14 residues. Trimming stripped 3 bases from V and 4 bases from J, with 13 bases between.

This clonotype was seen a handful of times. The chain links TRBV7-2 to TRBJ1-2, with D possibly TRBD1 on 6 matching bases. The V gene's germline CDR1 is SGHTA and CDR2 FQGNSA. V dropped 2 bases and J dropped 3 bases, with 10 bases sitting between them. The CDR3 spans 14 residues. CDR3 region: CASSLSAGDYGYTF. CDR3 coding DNA: TGTGCCAGCAGCTTAAGCGCAGGGGACTATGGCTACACCTTC.

The V and J genes are TRBV4-1 and TRBJ1-2; 7 bases match TRBD1. The junction had 3 bases not matched to a gene; V was cut back by 1 base and J by 4 bases. Germline CDR1 MGHRA, CDR2 YSYEKL. CDR3 size: 14 residues. CDR3 bases: TGCGCCAGCAGCCAAGGAGGGGGCAGCTATGGCTACACCTTC. As protein: CASSQGGGSYGYTF.

This clonotype was counted only a few times. The rearrangement joins TRBV12-3 or TRBV12-4 to TRBJ1-2; D remains ambiguous. This CDR3 is built from 13 residues. Between the trimmed V and J ends, which lost 0 bases and 8 bases, there was a span of 10 bases. DNA for the CDR3: TGTGCCAGCAGTTTAGCCACCCCGAGGGGCTACACCTTC. It is translated as CASSLATPRGYTF.

The chain combines TRBV11-2 with TRBJ1-2; D call uncertain. Germline CDR1 is SGHAT and CDR2 is FQNNGV. The CDR3 is 14 residues long. V shed 4 bases and J shed 7 bases, with 16 bases lying between them. CDR3 region: CASSSTTQPVGYTF. The CDR3 region has the DNA TGTGCCAGCAGCTCTACGACCCAGCCGGTTGGCTACACCTTC.

The chain combines TRBV10-3 with TRBJ1-2; no clear D gene. CDR1 ENHRY and CDR2 SYGVKD come from the germline V gene. Deletions cut 9 bases from V and 3 bases from J, with 11 bases between. The CDR3 spans 12 residues. The CDR3 loop is CAIPGVYYGYTF. As DNA, the CDR3 is TGTGCCATACCTGGTGTTTACTATGGCTACACCTTC.

Only a few counts were recorded for this clonotype. The chain employs TRBV2 and TRBJ1-5; TRBD1 aligns across 10 bases. Trimming removed 11 bases from V and 3 bases from J; junction bases left unmatched: 4. Germline CDR1 and CDR2: SNHLY and FYNNEI. This CDR3 is built from 13 residues. The CDR3 spells CAGGQGFNQPQHF. The CDR3 DNA reads as TGTGCCGGGGGACAGGGGTTCAATCAGCCCCAGCATTTT.

This clonotype was observed a few times. The gene calls are TRBV20-1 and TRBJ1-3, with D possibly TRBD1 on 5 matching bases. Trimming removed 6 bases at V and 0 bases at J, with 12 bases between. CDR3 length equals 14 residues. CDR1 is DFQATT and CDR2 is SNEGSKA in the germline V gene (reference sequence). The CDR3 DNA reads as TGCAGTGCGGGAGGGGACGGCTCTGGAAACACCATATATTTT. Its translation: CSAGGDGSGNTIYF.

V is TRBV2 and J is TRBJ2-3; D gene unclear. In germline, CDR1 is SNHLY, CDR2 FYNNEI. The germline V and J ends were trimmed by 6 bases and 0 bases, with 7 bases remaining between them. The CDR3 totals 13 residues. The CDR3 nucleotides are TGTGCCAGCAGAGGTACTAGCACAGATACGCAGTATTTT. As protein: CASRGTSTDTQYF.

The V call is TRBV5-1, the J call TRBJ1-2, with D possibly matching TRBD1 (5 bases). CDR1 and CDR2 (germline): SGHRS, YFSETQ. The CDR3 contains 13 residues. Trimming removed 0 bases at V and 7 bases at J, with 10 bases between. CDR3 in amino acids: CASSLGGGAGYTF. CDR3 DNA sequence: TGCGCCAGCAGCTTGGGCGGCGGGGCTGGCTACACCTTC.